These T cell receptor beta chains were read from a single sample in a study of cytomegalovirus exposure and HLA in healthy donors. Only in-frame clones appear in the TCRdb table, and some are missing; sequencing was by immunoSEQ multiplex PCR. Altogether roughly 140,000 clones are present, approximately 81% being singletons, with the ten largest covering 1.3% to 1.5%. Sequenced input: PBMCs. These receptor sequences come from a man between 18 and 29 years old in good health and CMV-seronegative. The conserved cysteine and the conserved F or W are not part of the CDR3 here. The order of the fields is V gene, CDR3 length, J gene, CDR3 protein.

v_call: TRBV2; cdr3_length: 12; j_call: TRBJ1-2; cdr3_aa: ASNPTGEGYGYT
v_call: TRBV6-1; cdr3_length: 12; j_call: TRBJ2-7; cdr3_aa: ASSRGGRGAEQY
v_call: TRBV6-5; cdr3_length: 13; j_call: TRBJ2-7; cdr3_aa: ASSYPGSRSYEQY
v_call: TRBV6-6; cdr3_length: 11; j_call: TRBJ2-7; cdr3_aa: ASSLTGAYEQY
v_call: TRBV4-3; cdr3_length: 12; j_call: TRBJ1-6; cdr3_aa: ASSQREGGSPLH
v_call: TRBV28; cdr3_length: 10; j_call: TRBJ1-2; cdr3_aa: ASTRPNYGYT
v_call: TRBV28; cdr3_length: 12; j_call: TRBJ1-5; cdr3_aa: ASSLGGEDQPQH
v_call: TRBV19; cdr3_length: 11; j_call: TRBJ2-5; cdr3_aa: ASSTRLIETQY
v_call: TRBV5-1; cdr3_length: 12; j_call: TRBJ2-1; cdr3_aa: ASSLEDSPNEQF
v_call: TRBV27; cdr3_length: 14; j_call: TRBJ1-6; cdr3_aa: ASSWRGSSYNSPLH
v_call: TRBV13; cdr3_length: 13; j_call: TRBJ1-4; cdr3_aa: ASSRRQRTNEKLF
v_call: TRBV4-1; cdr3_length: 11; j_call: TRBJ2-3; cdr3_aa: ASSQEEGDTQY
v_call: TRBV5-4; cdr3_length: 13; j_call: TRBJ2-1; cdr3_aa: ASSSTSGYYNEQF
v_call: TRBV5-4; cdr3_length: 10; j_call: TRBJ1-1; cdr3_aa: ASSYYGAEAF
v_call: TRBV9; cdr3_length: 15; j_call: TRBJ2-1; cdr3_aa: ASSVRGGSISYNEQF
v_call: TRBV4-3; cdr3_length: 12; j_call: TRBJ1-4; cdr3_aa: ASSPTGDQGKLF
v_call: TRBV6-6; cdr3_length: 14; j_call: TRBJ2-2; cdr3_aa: ASSRGLAGVGGELF
v_call: TRBV11-3; cdr3_length: 13; j_call: TRBJ1-1; cdr3_aa: ASSPSNRVRTEAF
v_call: TRBV6-5; cdr3_length: 12; j_call: TRBJ1-2; cdr3_aa: ASSAGQPGYGYT
v_call: TRBV27; cdr3_length: 11; j_call: TRBJ2-7; cdr3_aa: ASSFQGPGEQY
v_call: TRBV19; cdr3_length: 13; j_call: TRBJ2-7; cdr3_aa: ASSIDSGEGYEQY
v_call: TRBV7-2; cdr3_length: 14; j_call: TRBJ2-3; cdr3_aa: ASPPGAGGPSDTQY
v_call: TRBV7-8; cdr3_length: 15; j_call: TRBJ2-6; cdr3_aa: ASSLRDRLPGANVLT
v_call: TRBV2; cdr3_length: 11; j_call: TRBJ2-1; cdr3_aa: ASSEVQLAGSF
v_call: TRBV27; cdr3_length: 13; j_call: TRBJ2-7; cdr3_aa: ASSPGLAGGYEQY
v_call: TRBV7-2; cdr3_length: 13; j_call: TRBJ2-1; cdr3_aa: ASRPRGREGNEQF
v_call: TRBV10-2; cdr3_length: 15; j_call: TRBJ2-7; cdr3_aa: ASSEENLGAPYAEQY
v_call: TRBV27; cdr3_length: 12; j_call: TRBJ2-7; cdr3_aa: ASTPPKTPYEQY
v_call: TRBV6-6; cdr3_length: 11; j_call: TRBJ1-4; cdr3_aa: ASLAAEGEKLF
v_call: TRBV5-1; cdr3_length: 13; j_call: TRBJ1-2; cdr3_aa: ASSPGQGGGYGYT
v_call: TRBV23-1; cdr3_length: 12; j_call: TRBJ1-2; cdr3_aa: ASSHWGSGYGYT
v_call: TRBV11-3; cdr3_length: 12; j_call: TRBJ2-7; cdr3_aa: ASSLGDSDYEQY
v_call: TRBV7-9; cdr3_length: 13; j_call: TRBJ2-1; cdr3_aa: SSSLDRGRFNEQF
v_call: TRBV25-1; cdr3_length: 13; j_call: TRBJ1-1; cdr3_aa: ASSRDRGMNTEAF
v_call: TRBV28; cdr3_length: 12; j_call: TRBJ1-1; cdr3_aa: ASSFPGLRTEAF
v_call: TRBV14; cdr3_length: 12; j_call: TRBJ2-3; cdr3_aa: ASSRGGAVDTQY
v_call: TRBV27; cdr3_length: 11; j_call: TRBJ2-3; cdr3_aa: ASKSAATDTQY
v_call: TRBV9; cdr3_length: 11; j_call: TRBJ2-7; cdr3_aa: ASSVDSSYEQY
v_call: TRBV6-6; cdr3_length: 14; j_call: TRBJ1-4; cdr3_aa: ASSYSQDRGPEKLF
v_call: TRBV28; cdr3_length: 13; j_call: TRBJ1-5; cdr3_aa: ASTTPTGAGQPQH
v_call: TRBV18; cdr3_length: 10; j_call: TRBJ1-1; cdr3_aa: ASSPDNSQAF
v_call: TRBV10-2; cdr3_length: 11; j_call: TRBJ2-4; cdr3_aa: ASRSAGANIQY
v_call: TRBV10-3; cdr3_length: 14; j_call: TRBJ2-7; cdr3_aa: AISFTAGQGGHEQY
v_call: TRBV19; cdr3_length: 12; j_call: TRBJ2-7; cdr3_aa: ASSFLAGGDEQY
v_call: TRBV5-1; cdr3_length: 14; j_call: TRBJ1-4; cdr3_aa: ASSLDHHRVSEKLF
v_call: TRBV7-2; cdr3_length: 15; j_call: TRBJ2-7; cdr3_aa: ASSLQSGGKSPYEQY
v_call: TRBV5-4; cdr3_length: 13; j_call: TRBJ2-1; cdr3_aa: ASSIRLGKYNEQF
v_call: TRBV18; cdr3_length: 13; j_call: TRBJ2-7; cdr3_aa: ASSPGVGRSYEQY
v_call: TRBV27; cdr3_length: 15; j_call: TRBJ2-3; cdr3_aa: ASRRTGLAGWADTQY